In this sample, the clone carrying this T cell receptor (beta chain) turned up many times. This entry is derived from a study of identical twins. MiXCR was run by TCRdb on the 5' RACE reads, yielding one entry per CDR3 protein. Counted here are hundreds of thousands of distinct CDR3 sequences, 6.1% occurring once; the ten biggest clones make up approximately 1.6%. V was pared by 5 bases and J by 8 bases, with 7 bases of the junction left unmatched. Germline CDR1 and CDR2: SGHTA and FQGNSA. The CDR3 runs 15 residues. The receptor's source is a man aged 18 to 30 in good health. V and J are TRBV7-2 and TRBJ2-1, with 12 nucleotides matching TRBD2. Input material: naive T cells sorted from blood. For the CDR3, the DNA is TGTGCCAGCAGCCAAGGACTAGCGGGGTATTATGAGCAGTTCTTC. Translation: CASSQGLAGYYEQFF.